Described below is a single TCR beta chain sequence and its context. Trimming stripped 8 bases from V and 6 bases from J, with 25 bases between. CDR3 length equals 15 residues. Per germline, CDR1 SQVTM and CDR2 ANQGSEA. Negative isolation yielded CD8+ and CD4+ T cells; FACS enriched TEMRA cells. Reverse transcription of roughly 0.45 to 1 ug RNA was performed with random hexamers. Across 54 Vbeta and 13 Jbeta, TCR beta CDR3 was amplified with immunoSEQ multiplex PCR. Using its own MiXCR run on the immunoSEQ multiplex PCR reads, TCRdb lists one record per CDR3 protein. The data show 78,000 or so distinct CDR3 sequences, about 95% seen once. The sample belongs to a study of CD8 T cells in Susac syndrome.

The chain joins TRBV29-1 to TRBJ1-1, with D perhaps TRBD1 (5 bases). Sequencing was performed on CD8+ T cells from PBMCs. The source of this sequence is a human donor with multiple sclerosis. CDR3 DNA: TGCAGCCTGAGCCCCTCGGAGGGGCCTGGAGCTGAAGCTTTCTTT. It yields the protein CSLSPSEGPGAEAFF.